The 26 T cell receptor beta chains below come from one sample, sequenced in a study of blood T cell repertoires in COVID-19. Clones were read by immunoSEQ multiplex PCR, and TCRdb kept only the in-frame ones, dropping some. This table has about 33,000 clones, 91% appearing once. The sample taken for sequencing was peripheral blood. The receptors originated from a human donor with active COVID-19. The donor label of this sample is uncertain.

The V call is TRBV7-9, the J call TRBJ1-6, with D uncertain. Germline lookup yields CDR1 SEHNR and CDR2 FQNEAQ (reference sequence). This CDR3 has 14 residues. V lost 1 base, J lost 6 bases, and 7 bases lay in between. DNA of the CDR3: TGTGCCAGCAGCTTAGTCCGAGCTAATTCACCCCTCCACTTT. It yields the protein CASSLVRANSPLHF.

V is TRBV2 and J is TRBJ2-2; D not certain. The germline V and J ends were trimmed by 7 bases and 7 bases, with 13 bases remaining between them. This CDR3 region has 13 residues. Germline CDR1 is SNHLY and CDR2 is FYNNEI. CDR3 loop: CASTRTTGGELFF. CDR3 sequence (DNA): TGTGCCAGCACCCGAACCACTGGCGGGGAGCTGTTTTTT.

A remark on this clone: Germline and junction disagree at one end, which may indicate a read error. The identical CDR3 is also encoded by other nucleotide sequences in the sample. CDR3 sequence: CASSDDRAAYNEQFF. The CDR3, as DNA: TGTGCCAGCAGCGACGACAGGGCTGCCTACAATGAGCAGTTCTTC. V gene TRBV5-1 combines with J gene TRBJ2-1; 7 positions match TRBD1. This CDR3 is built from 15 residues. Germline V lookup: CDR1 SGHRS, CDR2 YFSETQ. Supplemented by reference TRBV5-1 and TRBJ2-1, the full variable domain reads KAGVTQTPRYLIKTRGQQVTLSCSPISGHRSVSWYQQTPGQGLQFLFEYFSETQRNKGNFPGRFSGRQFSNSRSEMNVSTLELGDSALYLCASSDDRAAYNEQFFGPGTRLTVL.

V is TRBV7-9 and J is TRBJ1-4, with 7 nucleotides matching TRBD1. Germline CDR1 reads SEHNR; CDR2 reads FQNEAQ (reference sequence). Germline trimming cut 7 bases from V and 8 bases from J; bases unmatched to any gene: 7. This CDR3 has 13 residues. The CDR3 here is CASNKQGGEKLFF. Here the CDR3 DNA reads TGTGCCAGCAACAAGCAGGGGGGAGAAAAACTGTTTTTT. Combining the CDR3 with reference TRBV7-9 and TRBJ1-4 gives the whole variable domain DTGVSQNPRHKITKRGQNVTFRCDPISEHNRLYWYRQTLGQGPEFLTYFQNEAQLEKSRLLSDRFSAERPKGSFSTLEIQRTEQGDSAMYLCASNKQGGEKLFFGSGTQLSVL.

The chain has TRBV4-2 and TRBJ1-2; D uncertain. The CDR3 covers 17 residues. Germline V gives CDR1 LGHNA, CDR2 YNFKEQ. Trimming pared 2 bases from V and 1 base from J, leaving 17 bases between. The DNA of the CDR3 is TGTGCCAGCAGCCAACTATTGGGAGATGGTAGTAACTATGGCTACACCTTC. Encoded protein: CASSQLLGDGSNYGYTF.

This chain links TRBV6-2 or TRBV6-3 with TRBJ1-1; 7 nucleotides match TRBD1. This CDR3 is built from 15 residues. The junction had 3 bases not matched to a gene; V was cut back by 1 base and J by 1 base. Germline V gives CDR1 MNHEY, CDR2 SVGEGT. CDR3 protein: CASSYFRDRNTEAFF. Here the CDR3 DNA reads TGTGCCAGCAGTTACTTTCGGGACAGGAACACTGAAGCTTTCTTT.

The V gene is TRBV19, the J gene TRBJ1-5, with 10 bases aligning to TRBD1. V gave up 5 bases and J gave up 0 bases; unmatched junction bases: 19. The germline CDR1 and CDR2 sequences are LNHDA and SQIVND (reference sequence). This CDR3 is built from 21 residues. This chain's CDR3 is CASSPGQGSRENYPSNQPQHF. The CDR3 DNA reads as TGTGCCAGTAGTCCGGGACAGGGGTCGCGAGAGAATTATCCTAGCAATCAGCCCCAGCATTTT.

The chain combines TRBV6-5 with TRBJ2-2; a possible D gene is TRBD1 (6 bases). V dropped 5 bases and J dropped 1 base, with 11 bases sitting between them. There are 15 residues in the CDR3. Germline CDR1 is MNHEY and CDR2 is SVGAGI. The CDR3 region is CASSQNRVNTGELFF. The DNA for the CDR3 is TGTGCCAGCAGTCAGAACAGGGTGAACACCGGGGAGCTGTTTTTT.

V gene TRBV5-1 combines with J gene TRBJ2-2, with TRBD1 matching over 7 bases. Germline values: CDR1 SGHRS, CDR2 YFSETQ. J gave up 8 bases and V 2 bases, and 3 bases lay outside the gene matches. The CDR3 loop spans 13 amino acids. CDR3 region: CASSFRQGGELFF. DNA for the CDR3: TGCGCCAGCAGCTTCCGACAGGGAGGGGAGCTGTTTTTT.

The chain links TRBV6-5 to TRBJ1-5, with D possibly matching TRBD1 (6 bases). Germline CDR1 MNHEY, CDR2 SVGAGI. The CDR3 is 12 residues long. V was shortened by 6 bases and J by 7 bases, with 10 bases between the two germline ends. The CDR3 region is CASRQGTQPQHF. CDR3 coding DNA: TGTGCCAGCAGACAGGGAACCCAGCCCCAGCATTTT.

V usage is TRBV5-6 and J usage is TRBJ2-7; 9 bases line up with TRBD1. Germline V lookup: CDR1 SGHDT, CDR2 YYEEEE. The CDR3 consists of 16 residues. J lost 5 bases, V lost 4 bases, and 13 bases had no gene match. The CDR3 loop is CASSLPGRGQGNEQYF. The CDR3 DNA is TGTGCCAGCAGCCTCCCCGGAAGAGGACAGGGGAACGAGCAGTACTTC.

J is TRBJ2-5 and V is TRBV19; 7 positions agree with TRBD2. Germline CDR1 is LNHDA and CDR2 is SQIVND (reference sequence). This CDR3 is 15 amino acids long. The trim removed 4 bases at V and 1 base at J, leaving 6 bases unmatched. As DNA, the CDR3 is TGTGCCAGTAGTAGCCCCCGCGGGGGCCAAGAGACCCAGTACTTC. This gives the protein CASSSPRGGQETQYF. Based on the CDR3 plus reference TRBV19 and TRBJ2-5, the full variable domain is DGGITQSPKYLFRKEGQNVTLSCEQNLNHDAMYWYRQDPGQGLRLIYYSQIVNDFQKGDIAEGYSVSREKKESFPLTVTSAQKNPTAFYLCASSSPRGGQETQYFGPGTRLLVL.

The chain couples TRBV19 to TRBJ2-1; possibly TRBD1 for D (5 bases). V shed 5 bases and J shed 9 bases, with 20 bases lying between them. From germline, CDR1 is LNHDA and CDR2 SQIVND (reference sequence). CDR3 length: 15 residues. The CDR3 reads CASSLRRVTIREQFF. As DNA, the CDR3 is TGTGCCAGTAGTCTCCGCAGGGTAACTATTCGTGAGCAGTTCTTC.

This sequence joins TRBV6-5 and TRBJ1-6; TRBD1 matches at 7 bases. In germline, CDR1 is MNHEY, CDR2 SVGAGI. CDR3 length: 15 amino acids. Trimming cost V 6 bases and J 7 bases; bases outside gene matches: 9. CDR3 loop: CASSSRGTVNSPLHF. The CDR3 DNA reads as TGTGCCAGCAGCTCAAGGGGGACAGTCAATTCACCCCTCCACTTT.

This clone is medium-sized (0.01 to 0.1%) within its sample. This chain joins TRBV7-6 and TRBJ2-1; 12 positions agree with TRBD2. Germline assignment: CDR1 SGHVS and CDR2 FNYEAQ. With V trimmed by 5 bases and J by 7 bases, 9 bases remained unmatched. CDR3 length: 16 amino acids. The CDR3 reads CASSPLAGGPGNEQFF. The DNA of the CDR3 is TGTGCCAGCAGCCCTCTAGCGGGGGGGCCGGGGAATGAGCAGTTCTTC. Combining the CDR3 with reference TRBV7-6 and TRBJ2-1 gives the whole variable domain GAGVSQSPRYKVTKRGQDVALRCDPISGHVSLYWYRQALGQGPEFLTYFNYEAQQDKSGLPNDRFSAERPEGSISTLTIQRTEQRDSAMYRCASSPLAGGPGNEQFFGPGTRLTVL.

The chain recombines TRBV6-2 or TRBV6-3 with TRBJ2-7; 7 nucleotides line up with TRBD1. V was pared by 4 bases and J by 3 bases, with 6 bases of the junction left unmatched. In germline, CDR1 is MNHEY, CDR2 SVGEGT. The CDR3 runs to 14 residues. In DNA, the CDR3 is TGTGCCAGCAGTTTTCAACAGGGGTACTACGAGCAGTACTTC. Translated, it gives CASSFQQGYYEQYF.

This sequence joins TRBV6-5 and TRBJ2-7, with TRBD2 as a possible D gene (6 bases). The germline V gene encodes CDR1 MNHEY and CDR2 SVGAGI. The V end was cut by 2 bases, the J end by 0 bases, with 11 bases between. The CDR3 length is 15 residues. The CDR3 here is CASSYDPGVSYEQYF. The CDR3 nucleotides are TGTGCCAGCAGTTACGACCCGGGGGTCTCCTACGAGCAGTACTTC.

V gene TRBV9 combines with J gene TRBJ2-3; 10 bases align to TRBD2. The CDR3 has 20 amino acids. The V gene end was trimmed by 3 bases and the J gene end by 6 bases; junction bases not matched to a gene: 22. Germline V CDR1 and CDR2: SGDLS, YYNGEE. The CDR3 DNA follows: TGTGCCAGCAGCGGGACCCCCTTAGCGGAGCGGGAGGGCCTTAGGGATACGCAGTATTTT. The encoded protein is CASSGTPLAEREGLRDTQYF.

The chain is built from TRBV7-2 and TRBJ2-7, with D possibly being TRBD2 (6 bases). Germline lookup yields CDR1 SGHTA and CDR2 FQGNSA. The V gene lost 1 base and the J gene lost 0 bases, with 13 bases spanning the gap. CDR3 length equals 16 residues. For the CDR3, the DNA is TGTGCCAGCAGCTTAGGCTCGGGGGAGAGCTCCTACGAGCAGTACTTC. As protein: CASSLGSGESSYEQYF.

The chain has TRBV7-3 and TRBJ2-1; D is possibly TRBD1 (6 bases). V lost 3 bases and J 12 bases, leaving 15 bases between the germline ends. Germline assignment: CDR1 SGHTA and CDR2 FQGTGA. The CDR3 is 13 residues long. The CDR3, as DNA: TGTGCCAGCAGCTTGCAGGGGTCCGGTGTGCAGTTCTTC. Amino acids: CASSLQGSGVQFF.

V usage is TRBV11-2 and J usage is TRBJ2-7; a possible D gene is TRBD2 (5 bases). The CDR3 covers 14 residues. V was shortened by 0 bases and J by 5 bases, with 11 bases between the two germline ends. Germline V gives CDR1 SGHAT, CDR2 FQNNGV. Here the CDR3 reads CASSLEAGKHEQYF. The CDR3 DNA sequence: TGTGCCAGCAGCTTAGAGGCGGGCAAACACGAGCAGTACTTC. The variable domain in full, completed from reference TRBV11-2 and TRBJ2-7, reads EAGVAQSPRYKIIEKRQSVAFWCNPISGHATLYWYQQILGQGPKLLIQFQNNGVVDDSQLPKDRFSAERLKGVDSTLKIQPAKLEDSAVYLCASSLEAGKHEQYFGPGTRLTVT.

J is TRBJ2-1 and V is TRBV18; 12 bases are a match to TRBD2. Losses at the gene ends were 3 bases for V and 10 bases for J; bases not matched to a gene: 7. This CDR3 is 15 amino acids long. CDR1 is KGHSH and CDR2 is LQKENI in the germline V gene. The CDR3: CASSPGLAGTAEQFF. For the CDR3, the DNA is TGTGCCAGCTCACCTGGACTAGCGGGGACAGCCGAGCAGTTCTTC.

The rearrangement joins TRBV7-9 to TRBJ1-2; possible D gene TRBD1, 5 bases. Germline V lookup: CDR1 SEHNR, CDR2 FQNEAQ (reference sequence). V lost 2 bases and J 0 bases, leaving 10 bases between the germline ends. CDR3 length: 15 amino acids. In nucleotides, the CDR3 is TGTGCCAGCAGCTTATGGGGCGACCCTAACTATGGCTACACCTTC. Protein sequence: CASSLWGDPNYGYTF.

The gene calls are TRBV25-1 and TRBJ1-5; no firm D call. This CDR3 spans 13 amino acids. Germline values: CDR1 MGHDK, CDR2 SYGVNS. Trimming took 5 bases from V and 7 from J, leaving 12 bases between them. CDR3 nucleotides: TGTGCCAGCAGTATGTACGACGGGCAGCCCCAGCATTTT. Translating gives CASSMYDGQPQHF. Supplemented by reference TRBV25-1 and TRBJ1-5, the full variable domain reads EADIYQTPRYLVIGTGKKITLECSQTMGHDKMYWYQQDPGMELHLIHYSYGVNSTEKGDLSSESTVSRIRTEHFPLTLESARPSHTSQYLCASSMYDGQPQHFGDGTRLSIL.

The chain employs TRBV7-6 and TRBJ1-2, with TRBD1 identical over 10 bases. There are 14 residues in the CDR3. Unmatched junction bases numbered 6, after V lost 5 bases and J lost 6 bases. From germline, CDR1 is SGHVS and CDR2 FNYEAQ. The CDR3 reads CASSLIGTGDGYTF. The CDR3, as DNA: TGTGCCAGCAGCCTAATAGGGACAGGGGATGGCTACACCTTC.

The genes are TRBV28 and TRBJ1-2; D might be TRBD1 (6 bases). CDR1 and CDR2 (germline): MDHEN, SYDVKM. V lost 2 bases to trimming and J lost 3 bases, with 10 bases between them. This CDR3 has 14 residues. CDR3 loop: CASSLQGMDYGYTF. The DNA for the CDR3 is TGTGCCAGCAGTTTACAGGGGATGGACTATGGCTACACCTTC.